Given below is one T cell receptor beta chain in context. Its target antigen remains unknown. Base qualities were left out, and no much larger clone turns up one base away. The CDR3 numbers 14 residues from cysteine through phenylalanine. The retained sequence is limited to the CDR3, 42 bases, with the frame set at the first base. The CDR1 and CDR2 encoded by the germline V gene are SGHTA and FQGNSA. Deletion took 0 bases off V and 7 bases off J, with a span of 10 bases between the germline ends. These data originate in a study of T cells after yellow fever vaccination (dated by TCRdb to between 2018 and 2021). Study-level background: Libraries from fractions with low cell numbers were prepared with the SMART-Seq v4 Ultra Low Input RNA kit. To follow T-cell clones before and after primary and booster YFV17D yellow fever vaccination, bulk TCR alpha and beta repertoires were sequenced over time. Two healthy male donors, one aged 18 to 29 and one aged 30 to 40 years, made up the cohort. Bulk PBMC replicates and cell subsets were isolated from blood drawn at multiple timepoints before and after both primary and secondary immunization. The full study reports these points: Computational filtering was needed because FACS-sorted repertoires could contain abundant contaminating clonotypes from the bulk population. After the booster, most of the clones that had expanded following primary vaccination were detected again (roughly 97% of CD4 and 80% to 90% of CD8), which suggests that memory was broadly maintained. A small fraction of clonotypes showed up in both the CD4 and CD8 compartments, probably as a result of convergent recombination. Because only a couple of donors were included in the study, the extent to which the findings can be generalized is limited. The secondary T-cell response was found to be weaker but faster than the primary response, with a peak reached on day 5 rather than on day 15.

Sequencing was performed on an Illumina NovaSeq 6000. TCR cDNA was made using 5'RACE template switching, a step that added a universal primer site and unique molecular identifiers. Priming for cDNA synthesis came from both the TCR alpha and TCR beta constant segments. Library amplification used two PCR steps, and the second PCR step added sample barcodes and sequencing adapters. Libraries were sequenced on Illumina HiSeq 2500 (2x100 bp) or NovaSeq (2x150 bp). The study's own analysis went as follows. MIGEC handled demultiplexing of reads and collapsing into UMI consensus sequences, while MiXCR performed V(D)J alignment. Using edgeR on replicate PBMC samples, clonotypes were called vaccine-responding if FDR was below 0.01 and the log2 fold change was above 5 up to day 15. Each bulk clonotype was labeled CD4 or CD8 based on which sequenced repertoire, CD4 or CD8, contained the clonotype at higher abundance. TCRdb took the public reads, trimmed them with fastp at Q25, ran MiXCR for clone calling and kept in-frame beta chains. Every entry covers one CDR3 protein and lists the most common genes and DNA from its rows. TCRdb's processing, not the study's, gives the V and J calls here. For this sample there are some 340,000 distinct CDR3 sequences; over 8.5% appear just once. The top ten clonotypes cover approximately 3% of the sample.

Explained via the paper, the treatment or condition label denotes: live attenuated yellow fever vaccine strain. PBMCs were isolated from peripheral blood using a standard Ficoll-Paque protocol. Dynabeads CD4 and CD8 positive selection kits were used to isolate CD4 and CD8 T-cell fractions. TriZol was used to extract RNA from bulk PBMCs, CD4 and CD8 fractions, and dextramer-positive and dextramer-negative fractions. The sample consisted of CD4+ T cells sorted from PBMCs, taken 45 days after the yellow fever booster vaccination. The origin of this receptor is a man between 18 and 35 years old who received the YFV17D yellow fever vaccine. The rearranged chain carries TRBV7-2 and TRBJ2-1, with the D gene not confidently named. The base sequence is TGTGCCAGCAGCTTAGCGCATGGACCGAATGAGCAGTTCTTC. This is translated as CASSLAHGPNEQFF.